A single sample is the source of the 8 T cell receptor beta chains below, sequenced in a study of blood T cell repertoires in COVID-19. Repertoires were generated with immunoSEQ multiplex PCR, while TCRdb's copy carries only in-frame clones and drops some. The sample records about 140,000 clones, 70% to 85% being singletons. Specimen: peripheral blood. Receptor source: a human donor in a cohort sampled during active COVID-19.

The chain carries TRBV19 and TRBJ1-6; D call uncertain. This CDR3 contains 17 residues. The germline gives CDR1 LNHDA, CDR2 SQIVND (reference sequence). The ends were cut back, 5 bases at V and 8 bases at J, with 22 bases in the middle. In DNA form, the CDR3 reads TGTGCCAGTAGTCAGATTGCGGGCCCGAAGTGGGATTCACCCCTCCACTTT. Protein: CASSQIAGPKWDSPLHF.

This chain connects TRBV11-2 to TRBJ2-7, with TRBD2 identical over 10 bases. Germline V lookup: CDR1 SGHAT, CDR2 FQNNGV. CDR3 size: 15 residues. The junction had 7 bases not matched to a gene; V was cut back by 5 bases and J by 3 bases. The CDR3 region is CASSEGLARIYEQYF. The CDR3 DNA is TGTGCCAGCAGCGAGGGACTAGCGAGGATCTACGAGCAGTACTTC.

This clone appeared a single time. The chain uses TRBV30 and TRBJ2-6; maybe TRBD1 (6 bases). V lost 4 bases and J 2 bases, leaving 9 bases between the germline ends. CDR3 size: 14 residues. Germline V CDR1 and CDR2: GTSNPN, SVGIG (reference sequence). This chain's CDR3 is CAWNREPGANVLTF. CDR3 coding DNA: TGTGCCTGGAACAGGGAACCTGGGGCCAACGTCCTGACTTTC.

This chain uses TRBV27 with TRBJ1-5; 8 nucleotides match TRBD1. CDR3 length: 13 residues. V lost 5 bases to trimming and J lost 4 bases; unmatched junction nucleotides: 1. Germline-derived CDR1 and CDR2 are MNHEY and SMNVEV (reference sequence). CDR3: CASSRQGNQPQHF. Here the CDR3 DNA reads TGTGCCAGCAGTAGACAGGGGAATCAGCCCCAGCATTTT.

This chain uses TRBV6-5 with TRBJ1-2; D ambiguous. Germline CDR1 MNHEY, CDR2 SVGAGI. The CDR3 length is 15 residues. V was clipped by 6 bases and J by 4 bases, with 18 bases between them. The CDR3 DNA reads as TGTGCCAGCAGGGCCTCTCGGGCAGGAGGCTATGGCTACACCTTC. This translates into CASRASRAGGYGYTF.

The chain links TRBV6-5 to TRBJ1-2; possibly TRBD1 for D (5 bases). The CDR3 runs to 15 residues. The germline V and J ends were trimmed by 6 bases and 6 bases, with 20 bases remaining between them. Germline V gene lookup returns CDR1 MNHEY and CDR2 SVGAGI. The CDR3 here is CASSRGGTGGHGYTF. The CDR3, as DNA: TGTGCCAGCAGCCGGGGCGGGACTGGTGGTCATGGCTACACCTTC.

The J gene is TRBJ2-2, the V gene TRBV6-2 or TRBV6-3; 15 bases fit TRBD2. CDR3 size: 19 residues. Germline lookup yields CDR1 MNHEY and CDR2 SVGEGT. V trimming: 2 bases; J trimming: 3 bases; junction bases outside the gene matches: 7. The CDR3 sequence: CASSYRRTSGGAHTGELFF. The CDR3 DNA reads TGTGCCAGCAGTTACCGGAGGACTAGCGGGGGGGCCCACACCGGGGAGCTGTTTTTT.

This clone turned up a few times. The rearrangement uses TRBV6-2 or TRBV6-3 and TRBJ2-3; perhaps TRBD1 as D (6 bases). Germline-derived CDR1 and CDR2 are MNHEY and SVGEGT. Between the trimmed V and J ends, which lost 2 bases and 1 base, there was a span of 13 bases. CDR3 length: 16 residues. The chain's CDR3 is CASSYTHRDGTDTQYF. The CDR3 DNA reads TGTGCCAGCAGTTACACCCACAGGGACGGCACAGATACGCAGTATTTT.